The 2 T cell receptor beta chains below all came from one sample that was sequenced in a study of blood T cell repertoires in COVID-19. Only in-frame clones appear in the TCRdb table, and some are missing; sequencing was by immunoSEQ multiplex PCR. The repertoire has some 20,000 clones, more than 75% of them found once; the top ten carry about 4%. Sequenced: peripheral blood. The receptors here all came from a man between 45 and 60 years old with active COVID-19.

V gene TRBV2 combines with J gene TRBJ1-5; D gene unclear. This CDR3 comprises 12 residues. Germline V CDR1 and CDR2: SNHLY, FYNNEI. Deletions cut 5 bases from V and 9 bases from J, with 11 bases between. The CDR3 DNA is TGTGCCAGCAGTCAATCCGGTGGGCCCCAGCATTTT. Translating gives CASSQSGGPQHF.

V usage is TRBV3-1 (or the pseudogene TRBV3-2) and J usage is TRBJ1-1; tentatively, D is TRBD1 (5 bases). This CDR3 region has 17 residues. The V end lost 1 base, the J end lost 1 base, and 16 bases lay between the germline ends. Germline-derived CDR1 and CDR2 are LGHDT and YNNKEL (reference sequence). CDR3 region: CASSQGGAGRSNTEAFF. CDR3 sequence (DNA): TGTGCCAGCAGCCAAGGCGGGGCGGGGAGGTCGAACACTGAAGCTTTCTTT.